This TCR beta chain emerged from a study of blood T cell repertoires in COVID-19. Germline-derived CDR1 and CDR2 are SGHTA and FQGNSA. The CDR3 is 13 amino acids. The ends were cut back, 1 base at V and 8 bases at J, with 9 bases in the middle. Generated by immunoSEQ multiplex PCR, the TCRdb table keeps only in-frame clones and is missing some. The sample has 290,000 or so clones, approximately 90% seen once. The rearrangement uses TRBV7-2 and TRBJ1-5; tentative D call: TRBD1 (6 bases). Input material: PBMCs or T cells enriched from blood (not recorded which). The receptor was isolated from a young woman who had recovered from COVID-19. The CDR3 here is CASSLDRVKPQHF. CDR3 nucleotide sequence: TGTGCCAGCAGCTTAGACAGGGTTAAGCCCCAGCATTTT.